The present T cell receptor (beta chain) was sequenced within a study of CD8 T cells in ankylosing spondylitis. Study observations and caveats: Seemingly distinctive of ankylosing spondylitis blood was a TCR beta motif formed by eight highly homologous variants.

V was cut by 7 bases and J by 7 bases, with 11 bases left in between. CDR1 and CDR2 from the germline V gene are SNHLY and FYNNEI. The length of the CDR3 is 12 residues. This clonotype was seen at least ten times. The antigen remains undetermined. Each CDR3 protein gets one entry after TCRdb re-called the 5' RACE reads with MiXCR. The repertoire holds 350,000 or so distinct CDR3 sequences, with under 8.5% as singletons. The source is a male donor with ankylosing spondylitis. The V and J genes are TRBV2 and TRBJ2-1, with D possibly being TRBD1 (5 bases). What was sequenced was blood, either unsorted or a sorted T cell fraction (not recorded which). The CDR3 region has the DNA TGTGCCAGCAACCCGACAGTAAATGAGCAGTTCTTC. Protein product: CASNPTVNEQFF.